These T cell receptor beta chains were read from a single sample in a study of T cells after posttransplantation cyclophosphamide. Clones were read by immunoSEQ multiplex PCR, and TCRdb kept only the in-frame ones, dropping some. The table records around 4,800 clones, almost 85% of them present only once. Here the sequenced sample was PBMCs, taken after an allogeneic stem cell transplant with a calcineurin inhibitor and methotrexate. These receptors were taken from a male patient aged 40-50 years who received an allogeneic stem cell transplant from an unrelated donor, was CMV-positive, and had chronic GVHD only. These T cells may partly come from the graft donor. CDR3s include the opening cysteine and the closing phenylalanine or tryptophan. A D gene is named only where the DNA matches it firmly. Size values are once, few and many counts, or a class for expanded clones, and some rows have none.

j_call,d_call,clone_size,v_call,cdr3_aa,cdr3_nt
TRBJ2-5,-,-,TRBV7-7,CASSLGGGLKTQYF,TGTGCTAGCAGCTTAGGTGGGGGCCTGAAGACCCAGTACTTC
TRBJ2-7,-,-,TRBV2,CASSDGWEEYEQYF,TGTGCCAGCAGTGATGGGTGGGAGGAGTACGAGCAGTACTTC
TRBJ1-2,-,-,TRBV7-3,CASSPRVNYGYTF,TGTGCCAGCAGCCCCAGGGTGAACTATGGCTACACCTTC
TRBJ1-4,TRBD1,-,TRBV5-6,CASSLSQGARKLFF,TGTGCCAGCAGCTTGTCACAGGGGGCTCGAAAACTGTTTTTT
TRBJ1-1,-,-,TRBV19,CASRPPRANTEAFF,TGTGCCAGTAGACCCCCCAGGGCGAACACTGAAGCTTTCTTT
TRBJ1-4,-,-,TRBV30,CAWSGIQGKLFF,TGTGCCTGGAGCGGAATACAGGGAAAACTGTTTTTT
TRBJ1-1,-,-,TRBV18,CASSPRDVAFF,TGTGCCAGCTCCCCGCGCGATGTAGCTTTCTTT
TRBJ2-1,-,-,TRBV30,CAWSPFPGFEQFF,TGTGCCTGGAGTCCCTTTCCAGGCTTCGAGCAGTTCTTC
TRBJ2-7,TRBD1,-,TRBV7-8,CASGGTGGIYEQYF,TGTGCCAGCGGGGGGACAGGGGGCATCTACGAGCAGTACTTC
TRBJ1-1,TRBD1,once,TRBV2,CASRGQLNTEAFF,TGTGCCAGCAGGGGACAGTTGAACACTGAAGCTTTCTTT
TRBJ1-1,-,-,TRBV30,CAWSVPPLTKAFF,TGTGCCTGGAGTGTACCCCCCCTCACTAAAGCTTTCTTT
TRBJ2-5,-,-,TRBV2,CASRDLGAQETQYF,TGTGCCAGCAGGGACTTAGGAGCCCAAGAGACCCAGTACTTC
TRBJ1-1,TRBD1,once,TRBV11-2,CASSLRQGAQADTEAFF,TGTGCCAGCAGCTTACGCCAGGGGGCCCAGGCGGACACTGAAGCTTTCTTT
TRBJ2-7,TRBD1,-,TRBV5-6,CASSSDRAEQYF,TGTGCCAGCAGCTCGGACAGGGCCGAGCAGTACTTC
TRBJ1-1,TRBD1,-,TRBV7-9,CASSRGTGLFTEAFF,TGTGCCAGCAGCAGAGGGACAGGGCTGTTCACTGAAGCTTTCTTT
TRBJ1-6,TRBD1,-,TRBV18,CASSPAGGNNSPLHF,TGTGCCAGCTCACCGGCAGGGGGAAATAATTCACCCCTCCACTTT
TRBJ2-5,-,-,TRBV4-2,CASSQKGEAQYF,TGTGCCAGCAGTCAGAAGGGAGAGGCCCAGTACTTC
TRBJ2-2,TRBD2,-,TRBV4-1,CASSPILGLVGELFF,TGTGCCAGCAGCCCAATACTAGGACTAGTCGGGGAGCTGTTTTTT
TRBJ1-1,TRBD1,-,TRBV5-4,CASSSGTGSNTEAFF,TGTGCCAGCAGCTCCGGGACAGGGTCGAACACTGAAGCTTTCTTT
TRBJ1-1,-,-,TRBV6-5,CASALGQAGTEAFF,TGTGCCAGCGCACTAGGGCAGGCCGGCACTGAAGCTTTCTTT
TRBJ1-1,TRBD1,-,TRBV2,CASSEPSGQDDTEAFF,TGTGCCAGCAGTGAACCGTCGGGACAGGACGACACTGAAGCTTTCTTT
TRBJ2-7,TRBD2,-,TRBV10-3,CAISESILAGGDRYEQYF,TGTGCCATCAGTGAGTCGATTCTAGCGGGAGGTGATAGGTACGAGCAGTACTTC
TRBJ2-1,TRBD2,-,TRBV9,CASSPELAGGNEQFF,TGTGCCAGCAGCCCCGAATTAGCGGGAGGAAATGAGCAGTTCTTC
TRBJ2-7,-,-,TRBV4-3,CASSQVFRGGYEQYF,TGCGCCAGCAGCCAAGTTTTCAGGGGTGGCTACGAGCAGTACTTC
TRBJ1-1,TRBD1,few,TRBV4-3,CASSQDGQGATEAFF,TGCGCCAGCAGCCAAGATGGACAGGGGGCAACTGAAGCTTTCTTT
TRBJ2-1,-,-,TRBV27,CASIQDSLYYNEQFF,TGTGCCAGCATCCAAGACAGTCTCTACTACAATGAGCAGTTCTTC